The clone carrying this TCR beta chain was seen a few times. The data stem from a study of sequential checkpoint blockade in melanoma. Study-wide context: Randomization was 1:1 between first-line nivolumab→ipilimumab and ipilimumab→nivolumab.

Treatment here: randomized to nivolumab then ipilimumab (arm A) or the reverse (arm B). Trimming cost V 4 bases and J 8 bases, with 33 bases left between them. This CDR3 comprises 20 residues. Per germline, CDR1 SGHDN and CDR2 FVKESK. Assay: immunoSEQ multiplex PCR; the TCRdb copy retains only in-frame clones and omits some. The sample lists about 6,100 clones, about 56% occurring once. The chain combines TRBV14 with TRBJ2-1; TRBD2 might be the D (6 bases). The specimen was CD8+ T cells sorted from blood (inferred from file names), collected from a patient given nivolumab and ipilimumab in sequence. This sequence originates from a human donor with melanoma. CDR3 DNA sequence: TGTGCCAGCAGCCCCTTGGTGCTCTACCGGGAGTACCCCATACTGGATGAGCAGTTCTTC. Residues: CASSPLVLYREYPILDEQFF. Based on the CDR3 plus reference TRBV14 and TRBJ2-1, the full variable domain is EAGVTQFPSHSVIEKGQTVTLRCDPISGHDNLYWYRRVMGKEIKFLLHFVKESKQDESGMPNNRFLAERTGGTYSTLKVQPAELEDSGVYFCASSPLVLYREYPILDEQFFGPGTRLTVL.